Each of the 8 T cell receptor beta chains below was sequenced from the same sample in a study of regulatory T cells in long-lasting Graves disease. Researchers made TCR beta libraries by using iRepertoire HTBI primers and running Arm-PCR on CDR3 regions. Using its own MiXCR run on the multiplex PCR reads, TCRdb lists one record per CDR3 protein. The sample lists about 290,000 distinct CDR3 sequences, around a fifth seen once, with 45% to 70% in the top ten. Specified time point: persistent/refractory GD, antithyroid drugs over 5 years with positive TRAb. Researchers made the TCR library from RNA that was extracted from PBMCs. This material consisted of peripheral blood mononuclear cells (PBMCs), taken when the disease was refractory, from a patient treated with antithyroid drugs. The receptors stem from a female donor with Graves disease.

V and J are TRBV20-1 and TRBJ1-2, with 7 bases identical to TRBD1. With 2 bases clipped from V and 8 bases from J, the junction kept 8 bases outside the gene matches. CDR1 DFQATT and CDR2 SNEGSKA come from the germline V gene (reference sequence). The CDR3 has 13 amino acids. The DNA of the CDR3 is TGCAGTGCTAGACACTCCACAGGGGAAGGCTACACCTTC. Amino acids: CSARHSTGEGYTF.

This clonotype was seen more than once but under ten times. The rearrangement links TRBV10-3 to TRBJ1-1; D is possibly TRBD1 (5 bases). Germline-derived CDR1 and CDR2 are ENHRY and SYGVKD. CDR3 size: 13 residues. Trimming stripped 7 bases from V and 4 bases from J, with 13 bases between. CDR3 amino acids: CAIKEAQGTEAFF. CDR3 sequence (DNA): TGTGCCATCAAGGAGGCGCAGGGCACTGAAGCTTTCTTT.

The chain has TRBV4-3 and TRBJ1-1; D is ambiguous. The V gene's germline CDR1 is LGHNA and CDR2 YSLEER. V was trimmed by 0 bases and J by 1 base, leaving 6 bases between them. The CDR3 length is 14 residues. As DNA, the CDR3 is TGCGCCAGCAGCCAAGATATTCGGAACACTGAAGCTTTCTTT. Its protein is CASSQDIRNTEAFF.

The DNA for the CDR3 is TGCGCCAGCAGCCCATCGGACCCGCAAGAGACCCAGTACTTC. Amino acid sequence: CASSPSDPQETQYF. The chain couples TRBV5-1 to TRBJ2-5; D gene unclear. V was trimmed by 4 bases and J by 2 bases, leaving 12 bases between them. The CDR3 runs 14 residues. From germline, CDR1 is SGHRS and CDR2 YFSETQ.

In the case of this clonotype: Germline is not matched at one junction end, which may reflect a read error. This rearrangement joins TRBV11-2 to TRBJ1-4, with 8 nucleotides matching TRBD1. Germline V gives CDR1 SGHAT, CDR2 FQNNGV. The CDR3 loop spans 17 amino acids. The CDR3 region is CASSPGTGRSTSEKLFF. In DNA form, the CDR3 reads TGTGCCAGCAGCCCCGGGACAGGACGATCAACTAGTGAAAAACTGTTTTTT.

This clonotype was seen a few times. The rearrangement uses TRBV19 and TRBJ1-5; D is uncertain. This CDR3 is built from 13 residues. Per germline, CDR1 LNHDA and CDR2 SQIVND (reference sequence). Deletions cut 0 bases from V and 9 bases from J, with 9 bases between. CDR3 sequence: CASSIERPGPQHF. DNA of the CDR3: TGTGCCAGTAGTATAGAAAGGCCGGGGCCCCAGCATTTT.

This chain links TRBV28 with TRBJ1-1; perhaps TRBD1 as D (6 bases). CDR3 length: 14 amino acids. Germline CDR1 is MDHEN and CDR2 is SYDVKM. V was trimmed by 6 bases and J by 0 bases, leaving 11 bases between them. The CDR3 spells CASSRDRMNTEAFF. DNA of the CDR3: TGTGCCAGCAGCCGAGACAGGATGAACACTGAAGCTTTCTTT.

The CDR3 sequence is CASSPLGQVSGANVLTF. As DNA, the CDR3 is TGTGCCAGTAGTCCTCTGGGACAGGTCTCTGGGGCCAACGTCCTGACTTTC. The chain uses TRBV19 and TRBJ2-6; 8 bases line up with TRBD1. V lost 5 bases and J lost 0; bases outside the gene matches: 6. This CDR3 has 17 residues. CDR1 and CDR2 (germline): LNHDA, SQIVND (reference sequence). Based on the CDR3 plus reference TRBV19 and TRBJ2-6, the full variable domain is DGGITQSPKYLFRKEGQNVTLSCEQNLNHDAMYWYRQDPGQGLRLIYYSQIVNDFQKGDIAEGYSVSREKKESFPLTVTSAQKNPTAFYLCASSPLGQVSGANVLTFGAGSRLTVL.